This is a list of T cell receptor beta chains from one sample in a study of cytomegalovirus exposure and HLA in healthy donors. TCRdb's table, derived via immunoSEQ multiplex PCR, lists solely in-frame clones and lacks some. The table shows 100,000 to 120,000 clones, with roughly three quarters occurring only once. The sequenced sample was PBMCs. The receptor source for this set is a man aged 25-45 years in good health and CMV-seropositive. CDR3s include the opening cysteine and the closing phenylalanine or tryptophan. Fields, in order: J gene, V gene, clone size, D gene, CDR3 protein, CDR3 DNA. D genes are given only for firm matches. The size entry is marked missing in some rows and otherwise reads once, few, many or a size class.

j_gene: TRBJ2-5; v_gene: TRBV7-6; abundance: .; d_gene: TRBD2; CDR3aa: CASSSLAGGQETQYF; CDR3nt: TGTGCCAGCAGCTCCCTAGCGGGGGGTCAAGAGACCCAGTACTTC
j_gene: TRBJ1-5; v_gene: TRBV6-1; abundance: few; d_gene: .; CDR3aa: CASSEAPGVNQPQHF; CDR3nt: TGTGCCAGCAGTGAAGCGCCGGGGGTCAATCAGCCCCAGCATTTT
j_gene: TRBJ2-5; v_gene: TRBV4-1; abundance: .; d_gene: TRBD2; CDR3aa: CASSHVFGLAGGLRETQYF; CDR3nt: TGCGCCAGCAGCCATGTCTTTGGACTAGCGGGGGGGCTAAGAGAGACCCAGTACTTC
j_gene: TRBJ1-4; v_gene: TRBV2; abundance: .; d_gene: TRBD1; CDR3aa: CASSVNRGVKLFF; CDR3nt: TGTGCCAGCAGCGTGAACAGGGGGGTAAAACTGTTTTTT
j_gene: TRBJ2-3; v_gene: TRBV11-2; abundance: .; d_gene: TRBD2; CDR3aa: CASSFSGDESTDTQYF; CDR3nt: TGTGCCAGCAGCTTTAGCGGGGACGAAAGCACAGATACGCAGTATTTT
j_gene: TRBJ2-7; v_gene: TRBV4-2; abundance: .; d_gene: .; CDR3aa: CASSQEVAGSYEQYF; CDR3nt: TGTGCCAGCAGCCAAGAGGTCGCGGGCTCCTACGAGCAGTACTTC
j_gene: TRBJ2-2; v_gene: TRBV5-1; abundance: .; d_gene: TRBD2; CDR3aa: CASSLRGGTGELFF; CDR3nt: TGCGCCAGCAGCTTACGGGGGGGCACCGGGGAGCTGTTTTTT
j_gene: TRBJ2-2; v_gene: TRBV9; abundance: .; d_gene: .; CDR3aa: CASRESGVAYTGELFF; CDR3nt: TGTGCCAGCAGGGAATCAGGGGTTGCCTACACCGGGGAGCTGTTTTTT
j_gene: TRBJ2-4; v_gene: TRBV14; abundance: .; d_gene: .; CDR3aa: CASSLQGAKNIQYF; CDR3nt: TGTGCCAGCAGCCTACAGGGCGCCAAAAACATTCAGTACTTC
j_gene: TRBJ2-7; v_gene: TRBV30; abundance: .; d_gene: .; CDR3aa: CAWKNNRVGNEQYF; CDR3nt: TGTGCCTGGAAAAATAACAGGGTTGGAAACGAGCAGTACTTC
j_gene: TRBJ2-1; v_gene: TRBV4-3; abundance: .; d_gene: TRBD2; CDR3aa: CASSQDRSGGRNEQFF; CDR3nt: TGCGCCAGCAGCCAAGATCGGTCGGGGGGGCGTAATGAGCAGTTCTTC
j_gene: TRBJ1-6; v_gene: TRBV30; abundance: .; d_gene: .; CDR3aa: CAWGDSRSAIISYNSPLHF; CDR3nt: TGTGCCTGGGGGGACTCCCGGTCCGCTATCATCTCCTATAATTCACCCCTCCACTTT
j_gene: TRBJ1-1; v_gene: TRBV11-2; abundance: .; d_gene: .; CDR3aa: CASSFRLGTEAFF; CDR3nt: TGTGCCAGCAGCTTCCGCCTCGGCACTGAAGCTTTCTTT
j_gene: TRBJ2-5; v_gene: TRBV5-4; abundance: .; d_gene: .; CDR3aa: CASSLGGGGKTQYF; CDR3nt: TGTGCCAGCAGCTTGGGGGGGGGCGGGAAGACCCAGTACTTC
j_gene: TRBJ2-1; v_gene: TRBV10-1; abundance: .; d_gene: TRBD2; CDR3aa: CASGPGGSSYNEQFF; CDR3nt: TGCGCCAGCGGGCCGGGGGGGAGCTCCTACAATGAGCAGTTCTTC
j_gene: TRBJ2-7; v_gene: TRBV4-2; abundance: .; d_gene: TRBD1; CDR3aa: CASSHQDREGYEQYF; CDR3nt: TGTGCCAGCAGCCATCAGGACAGGGAAGGGTACGAGCAGTACTTC
j_gene: TRBJ2-7; v_gene: TRBV13; abundance: .; d_gene: TRBD2; CDR3aa: CASSSWTSGGYEQYF; CDR3nt: TGTGCCAGCAGCTCATGGACTAGCGGGGGATACGAGCAGTACTTC
j_gene: TRBJ1-1; v_gene: TRBV25-1; abundance: once; d_gene: TRBD1; CDR3aa: CASNSDRGYTEAFF; CDR3nt: TGTGCCTCCAACTCGGACAGGGGGTACACTGAAGCTTTCTTT
j_gene: TRBJ2-5; v_gene: TRBV5-1; abundance: .; d_gene: .; CDR3aa: CASSLTLRIRGTQYF; CDR3nt: TGCGCCAGCAGCTTGACCCTGCGGATCAGGGGGACCCAGTACTTC
j_gene: TRBJ1-2; v_gene: TRBV5-6; abundance: .; d_gene: .; CDR3aa: CASSLPTAGYGYTF; CDR3nt: TGTGCCAGCAGCTTGCCTACAGCGGGCTATGGCTACACCTTC
j_gene: TRBJ1-1; v_gene: TRBV5-8; abundance: few; d_gene: TRBD1; CDR3aa: CASRLDDPRGPGVAFF; CDR3nt: TGTGCCAGCAGGTTGGACGATCCCAGGGGGCCAGGTGTAGCTTTCTTT
j_gene: TRBJ1-6; v_gene: TRBV6-4; abundance: .; d_gene: .; CDR3aa: CASQEGEGSPLHF; CDR3nt: TGTGCCAGCCAGGAGGGAGAAGGGTCACCCCTCCACTTT
j_gene: TRBJ2-5; v_gene: TRBV30; abundance: .; d_gene: TRBD2; CDR3aa: CAWSSNSPGTSGGAKETQYF; CDR3nt: TGTGCCTGGAGTTCCAACAGCCCCGGGACTAGCGGGGGGGCCAAGGAGACCCAGTACTTC
j_gene: TRBJ1-4; v_gene: TRBV2; abundance: few; d_gene: TRBD1; CDR3aa: CASRRETGTGVF; CDR3nt: TGTGCCAGCAGGCGGGAAACTGGGACAGGGGTTTTT
j_gene: TRBJ2-7; v_gene: TRBV2; abundance: .; d_gene: TRBD1; CDR3aa: CASSEVPPGRGITYEQYF; CDR3nt: TGTGCCAGCAGTGAAGTACCTCCTGGCAGGGGGATAACCTACGAGCAGTACTTC
j_gene: TRBJ1-1; v_gene: TRBV11-2; abundance: .; d_gene: .; CDR3aa: CASSLERSTEAFF; CDR3nt: TGTGCCAGCAGCTTAGAAAGGAGCACTGAAGCTTTCTTT
j_gene: TRBJ2-4; v_gene: TRBV7-2; abundance: .; d_gene: TRBD1; CDR3aa: CASSVDRGPPKNIQYF; CDR3nt: TGTGCCAGCAGCGTCGACAGGGGGCCCCCCAAAAACATTCAGTACTTC
j_gene: TRBJ1-2; v_gene: TRBV30; abundance: .; d_gene: .; CDR3aa: CAWSVTSNYGYTF; CDR3nt: TGTGCCTGGAGTGTTACAAGTAACTATGGCTACACCTTC
j_gene: TRBJ1-2; v_gene: TRBV19; abundance: .; d_gene: TRBD1; CDR3aa: CASSAGTARNYGYTF; CDR3nt: TGTGCCAGTAGTGCCGGGACAGCACGAAACTATGGCTACACCTTC
j_gene: TRBJ1-6; v_gene: TRBV7-2; abundance: .; d_gene: TRBD1; CDR3aa: CASSPLRGLGYNSPLHF; CDR3nt: TGTGCCAGCAGCCCGCTCAGGGGGCTAGGCTATAATTCACCCCTCCACTTT
j_gene: TRBJ2-7; v_gene: TRBV10-1; abundance: .; d_gene: TRBD1; CDR3aa: CASSFRGFEDEQYF; CDR3nt: TGCGCCAGCAGTTTCAGGGGGTTCGAGGACGAGCAGTACTTC
j_gene: TRBJ2-3; v_gene: TRBV19; abundance: .; d_gene: .; CDR3aa: CASSMETGMSTDTQYF; CDR3nt: TGTGCCAGTAGTATGGAAACGGGGATGAGCACAGATACGCAGTATTTT
j_gene: TRBJ2-7; v_gene: TRBV5-1; abundance: .; d_gene: TRBD1; CDR3aa: CASSLPSSPGGDEQYF; CDR3nt: TGCGCCAGCAGCTTGCCCTCTTCCCCAGGGGGCGACGAGCAGTACTTC
j_gene: TRBJ2-1; v_gene: TRBV9; abundance: .; d_gene: .; CDR3aa: CASTRGNEQFF; CDR3nt: TGTGCCAGCACCCGGGGCAATGAGCAGTTCTTC
j_gene: TRBJ2-7; v_gene: TRBV14; abundance: .; d_gene: .; CDR3aa: CASSQVPSTYEQYF; CDR3nt: TGTGCCAGCAGCCAAGTGCCTAGCACCTACGAGCAGTACTTC
j_gene: TRBJ1-1; v_gene: TRBV5-1; abundance: .; d_gene: .; CDR3aa: CASSPDSIPEAFF; CDR3nt: TGCGCCAGCAGCCCTGATAGTATCCCTGAAGCTTTCTTT
j_gene: TRBJ1-5; v_gene: TRBV2; abundance: .; d_gene: TRBD1; CDR3aa: CASSPVRDRAYSNQPQHF; CDR3nt: TGTGCCAGCAGTCCAGTCCGGGACAGGGCTTATAGCAATCAGCCCCAGCATTTT
j_gene: TRBJ2-1; v_gene: TRBV7-8; abundance: .; d_gene: .; CDR3aa: CASSPGGTGRGFINEQFF; CDR3nt: TGTGCCAGCAGCCCGGGGGGCACGGGGCGGGGGTTTATAAATGAGCAGTTCTTC
j_gene: TRBJ2-1; v_gene: TRBV4-1; abundance: .; d_gene: TRBD2; CDR3aa: CASSHLGLAGSRSSYNEQFF; CDR3nt: TGCGCCAGCAGCCACCTCGGACTAGCGGGGAGTCGTAGCTCCTACAATGAGCAGTTCTTC
j_gene: TRBJ1-3; v_gene: TRBV7-2; abundance: .; d_gene: .; CDR3aa: CASSLAPGGGNTIYF; CDR3nt: TGTGCCAGCAGCTTAGCCCCCGGAGGTGGAAACACCATATATTTT
j_gene: TRBJ2-1; v_gene: TRBV27; abundance: .; d_gene: .; CDR3aa: CASSRSPSGHNEQFF; CDR3nt: TGTGCCAGCAGCCGCAGCCCTAGTGGCCACAATGAGCAGTTCTTC